The rows below give T cell receptor beta chains drawn from one sample of a study of T cells in Graves' hyperthyroidism and ophthalmopathy. MiXCR, applied by TCRdb to the multiplex PCR reads, yields one record per CDR3 protein. Of hundreds of thousands of distinct CDR3 sequences listed, approximately 25% were seen once; the top ten hold around 11%. Sequenced material: blood. The receptors here all came from a woman in her 30s with Graves' ophthalmopathy. CDR3s include the opening cysteine and the closing phenylalanine or tryptophan. A D gene is named only where the DNA matches it firmly. For some rows the clone size is stated as once, few or many, or as a class when expanded; others skip it.

>NA|NA|TRBV20-1|TRBJ1-6
TGCAGTGCTAGAGATTGGACGACAGGCAGCTCCTATAATTCACCCCTCCACTTT
CSARDWTTGSSYNSPLHF
>many|TRBD1|TRBV6-1|TRBJ2-7
TGTGCCAGCAGTAAAGGGACAGGGAGGTACGGGCAGTACTTC
CASSKGTGRYGQYF
>NA|NA|TRBV12-3/TRBV12-4|TRBJ1-2
TGTGCCAGCAGTTTCGACCCTGATGGCTACACCTTC
CASSFDPDGYTF
>many|NA|TRBV10-3|TRBJ1-1
TGTGCCATCAGTGGTTCTTTACGGAACACTGAAGCTTTCTTT
CAISGSLRNTEAFF
>many|NA|TRBV12-5|TRBJ2-1
TGTGCTAGTGGTTCAAGGGACGGGGGCTCCTACAATGAGCAGTTCTTC
CASGSRDGGSYNEQFF
>many|TRBD2|TRBV5-1|TRBJ2-2
TGCGCCAGCAGCCGGGGACTAGCGGGGGCCCAGAACACCGGGGAGCTGTTTTTT
CASSRGLAGAQNTGELFF
>many|NA|TRBV20-1|TRBJ1-2
TGCAGTGCTTGGGTGAGGGGGGGCTATGGCTACACCTTC
CSAWVRGGYGYTF
>few|NA|TRBV2|TRBJ1-1
TGTGCCAGCAGTGTGTGGGGGGAAAACACTGAAGCTTTCTTT
CASSVWGENTEAFF
>many|TRBD1|TRBV10-3|TRBJ1-5
TGTGCCATCAGTGAGTCCGTCCAGGGGGCTGGGCAGCCCCAGCATTTT
CAISESVQGAGQPQHF
>NA|TRBD1|TRBV5-1|TRBJ2-7
TGCGCCAGCAGCCTATCGCCCGGGACAGCCTACGAGCAGTACTTC
CASSLSPGTAYEQYF
>NA|TRBD1|TRBV6-5|TRBJ2-2
TGTGCCAGCAGTTACTCCCCTGACAGGGGGGACACCGGGGAGCTGTTTTTT
CASSYSPDRGDTGELFF
>many|NA|TRBV9|TRBJ2-7
TGTGCCAGCAGCGTAGCCCCCGACTTAGCCTCCTACGAGCAGTACTTC
CASSVAPDLASYEQYF
>many|NA|TRBV10-3|TRBJ1-2
TGTGCCATCAGTGAGAATACAGGGCAGACGGTAAATGGCTACACCTTC
CAISENTGQTVNGYTF
>many|TRBD2|TRBV11-2|TRBJ2-2
TGTGCCAGCAGCCTGAGGAGGACTAGCAGACACACCGGGGAGCTGTTTTTT
CASSLRRTSRHTGELFF
>NA|TRBD1|TRBV12-3/TRBV12-4|TRBJ1-1
TGTGCCAGCAGGAAACAGGGGGCGGTCAACACTGAAGCTTTCTTT
CASRKQGAVNTEAFF
>many|NA|TRBV15|TRBJ1-2
TGTGCCACCAGCAGAGATCTAGGGGGCTACACCTTC
CATSRDLGGYTF
>few|NA|TRBV12-3/TRBV12-4|TRBJ1-2
TGTGCCAGCAGTTTAGGCAGATACGGGGGCTACACCTTC
CASSLGRYGGYTF
>few|NA|TRBV10-3|TRBJ1-1
TGTGCCATCAGTGGCCAGGGTAGGCCTGAAGCTTTCTTT
CAISGQGRPEAFF
>many|NA|TRBV6-5|TRBJ1-1
TGTGCCAGCAGTTACTCGGTCGAAAGTTACACTGAAGCTTTCTTT
CASSYSVESYTEAFF
>NA|TRBD1|TRBV2|TRBJ1-2
TGTGCCAGCAGCCCGGACAGGACGACGGGCTACACCTTC
CASSPDRTTGYTF
>NA|TRBD2|TRBV2|TRBJ2-5
TGTGCCAGCAGGGTCCCTAAACTAGCGGGGGGGCGAGAGACCCAGTACTTC
CASRVPKLAGGRETQYF
>many|NA|TRBV24-1|TRBJ2-2
TGTGCCACCAGTGCCGGACATAACACCGGGGAGCTGTTTTTT
CATSAGHNTGELFF
>NA|NA|TRBV28|TRBJ2-7
TGTGCCAGCAGTTTCGGGGTTAACTACGAGCGGTACTTC
CASSFGVNYERYF
>NA|NA|TRBV20-1|TRBJ2-5
TGCAGTGCTAGAGATAATGGGGGAGTAGGGGAGACCCAGTACTTC
CSARDNGGVGETQYF
>NA|NA|TRBV28|TRBJ1-1
TGTGCCAGCAGTTTTTATCTCGACATGAACACTGAAGCTTTCTTT
CASSFYLDMNTEAFF
>NA|TRBD2|TRBV28|TRBJ2-7
TGTGCCAGCAGTGCCAGGGGTAGCGGGAGGGGGTACGAGCAGTACTTC
CASSARGSGRGYEQYF
>many|NA|TRBV12-3/TRBV12-4|TRBJ1-1
TGTGCCAGCAGTTTTGGGGGGAGCGGAAGCACTGAAGCTTTCTTT
CASSFGGSGSTEAFF
>many|NA|TRBV6-5|TRBJ2-7
TGTGCCAGCAGTTGGAACGCAGGGGTGACAGACGAGCAGTACTTC
CASSWNAGVTDEQYF
>NA|TRBD2|TRBV30|TRBJ2-7
TGTGCCTGGACCGGGACTAGCGGACCCTACGAGCAGTACTTC
CAWTGTSGPYEQYF
>NA|NA|TRBV12-3/TRBV12-4|TRBJ1-2
TGTGCCAGCAGTTTTGGGGAGGCTAGAGGCTACACCTTC
CASSFGEARGYTF
>few|TRBD2|TRBV10-2|TRBJ2-5
TGCGCCAGCAGGGGCGGGGGTACGGGGGAGACCCAGTACTTC
CASRGGGTGETQYF
>few|NA|TRBV6-4|TRBJ2-6
TGTGCCAGCAGTGACACCCAGGGGACTGGGGCCAACGTCCTGACTTTC
CASSDTQGTGANVLTF
>many|NA|TRBV14|TRBJ2-6
TGTGCCAGCAGCCCGCCGGGGGGCAGGGACGTCCTGACTTTC
CASSPPGGRDVLTF
>many|TRBD1|TRBV18|TRBJ2-7
TGTGCCAGCTCACCCGCAACGTTCGGGACAGTTGGTGAGCAGTACTTC
CASSPATFGTVGEQYF
>many|NA|TRBV24-1|TRBJ1-1
TGTGCCACCAGTGCCTCGTCTTACACTGAAGCTTTCTTT
CATSASSYTEAFF
>many|NA|TRBV29-1|TRBJ1-1
TGCAGCGCAGACGAGGGAGACACTGAAGCTTTCTTT
CSADEGDTEAFF
>NA|TRBD1|TRBV6-1|TRBJ2-4
TGTGCCAGCAAAGACAGGGGCGCCAAAAACATTAAGTACTTC
CASKDRGAKNIKYF
>many|NA|TRBV15|TRBJ1-5
TGTGTCACCAGCAGAGATCGGCCTGGGGATCAGCCCCAGCATTTT
CVTSRDRPGDQPQHF
>few|TRBD1|TRBV7-2|TRBJ2-2
TGTGCCAGCAGGGGACAGGGTGGTACCGGGGAGCTGTTTTTT
CASRGQGGTGELFF
>many|TRBD1|TRBV12-3/TRBV12-4|TRBJ1-3
TGTGCCAGCCTAGAAGGACAGGGCATAATCTCTGGAAACACCATATATTTT
CASLEGQGIISGNTIYF
>many|TRBD1|TRBV19|TRBJ1-2
TGTGCCAGTAGCCTAGACAGGGCCGGCGCGAGAGGCTACACCTTC
CASSLDRAGARGYTF
>many|NA|TRBV6-2/TRBV6-3|TRBJ1-1
TGTGCCAGCAGTTACCCCGGGACCGTGAACACTGAAGCTTTCTTT
CASSYPGTVNTEAFF
>NA|TRBD2|TRBV12-3/TRBV12-4|TRBJ2-5
TGTGCCAGCAATTTAGAAGGCCAACTAGCGGGAGCGGAGACCCAGTACTTC
CASNLEGQLAGAETQYF
>NA|TRBD1|TRBV2|TRBJ2-5
TGTGCCAGCAGTGCTACAGGGGCAGAGACCCAGTACTTC
CASSATGAETQYF
>many|NA|TRBV5-1|TRBJ1-1
TGCGCCAGAGAAAAGGGGGGGAAAGCTTTCTTT
CAREKGGKAFF
>many|TRBD2|TRBV11-2|TRBJ2-5
TGTGCCAGCAGCCCCGCCGGGGGGAAACGGCCCCAGTACTTC
CASSPAGGKRPQYF